Listed here is a single TCR beta chain. Its antigen is unidentified. This CDR3 fails to terminate in the conserved phenylalanine or tryptophan, so it likely reflects a read error. The CDR3 is made up of 20 amino acids. CDR1 is MNHEY and CDR2 is SMNVEV in the germline V gene (reference sequence). The V end was cut by 0 bases, the J end by 4 bases, with 26 bases between. These data come from a study of T cell repertoires in cytomegalovirus infection. On the study more broadly: Signatures in public TCR beta sequences pointed to both CMV infection and matching HLA type.

Study conclusions and caveats: HLA-C-restricted CMV clonotypes gave the most frequent clonotype in two of eight donors. Identification of carriers of CMV plus the relevant HLA was performed using cumulative public TCR beta family frequency.

TCRdb independently ran MiXCR on the reads; one entry per CDR3 protein. The sample consists of about 7,900 distinct CDR3 sequences, less than 65% of them appearing once. The chain employs TRBV27 and TRBJ2-3, with TRBD2 as a possible D gene (5 bases). The sequence came from a human donor in good health (CMV status not recorded). Some clones in this sample may be carry-over from other donors' samples. Sequenced input: PBMCs, sequenced either directly or after in vitro stimulation (not recorded which). CDR3 in amino acids: CASSLSSVLAGGLSPDTQYC. The DNA of the CDR3 is TGTGCCAGCAGTTTATCGAGTGTCCTAGCTGGAGGCCTTAGCCCAGATACGCAGTATTGT.